This is a list of T cell receptor beta chains from one sample in a study of regulatory T cells in long-lasting Graves disease. TCRdb reprocessed the multiplex PCR reads with MiXCR, giving one entry per CDR3 protein. The table has about half a million distinct CDR3 sequences, around 11% seen once; the top ten hold around 10%. This sample also appeared in a second study, on T cells in Graves' hyperthyroidism and ophthalmopathy.

Sequences were derived from peripheral blood mononuclear cells (PBMCs), sampled at new diagnosis, from a patient treated with antithyroid drugs. The receptor source for this set is a woman aged 25 to 39 with Graves disease. The CDR3 runs from the conserved cysteine through the conserved F or W. Each record gives: V gene, J gene, D gene, CDR3 protein. The D gene is left open where the match is weak.

TRBV30,TRBJ2-3,.,CAWSGKNLFTDTQYF
TRBV19,TRBJ2-3,.,CASRTEYGDTQYF
TRBV27,TRBJ1-2,TRBD1,CASSFAGGNYGYTF
TRBV20-1,TRBJ1-5,.,CSALQHSNQPQHF
TRBV28,TRBJ2-3,TRBD2,CASSQGLAASTDTQYF
TRBV11-3,TRBJ2-5,TRBD2,CASSPGTSGRQETQYF
TRBV7-8,TRBJ2-7,.,CASSFPVGEQYF
TRBV6-1,TRBJ2-1,.,CATEEGSSYNEQFF
TRBV18,TRBJ2-7,.,CASSALSGTIGTYEQYF
TRBV7-7,TRBJ2-5,.,CASSVQGGETQYF
TRBV12-3/TRBV12-4,TRBJ2-7,.,CASSFRWGFNEQYF
TRBV20-1,TRBJ2-7,.,CSATTSTYEQYF
TRBV4-2,TRBJ1-2,.,CASSQERRDYGYTF
TRBV6-1,TRBJ2-2,.,CASSQFLGTAGELFF
TRBV6-1,TRBJ1-3,TRBD1,CASSPRTGLSGNTIYF
TRBV6-2/TRBV6-3,TRBJ1-5,.,CASNPAQFPWPRHF
TRBV6-5,TRBJ2-3,.,CASSYSLEYRPDTQYF
TRBV7-2,TRBJ1-5,.,CASSWGGGDQPQHF
TRBV19,TRBJ1-4,.,CASSIDGGGHREEKLFF